This TCR beta chain comes out of a study of blood T cell repertoires in COVID-19. Study-level information: T cells, B-cell-depleted T cells, or PBMCs supplied cDNA or gDNA.

Per the original data handling: From reference gene primer amplification, estimates of nucleated cell counts were derived. The method was immunoSEQ multiplex PCR; TCRdb's version includes in-frame clones alone and lacks a portion of them. V, J and clone size reflect that table, while D and trimming were determined from the DNA. Of some 150,000 clones listed, less than 90% are singletons. One Seattle source followed patients from active infection through their disease course. The CDR3 is made up of 13 amino acids. CDR1 is SGHRS, CDR2 YFSETQ, per germline. Trimming removed 4 bases at V and 5 bases at J, with 12 bases between.

V gene TRBV5-1 combines with J gene TRBJ1-2; D is uncertain. Sequenced: peripheral blood. The origin of this receptor is a woman aged 55-69 years with COVID-19, enrolled during active disease. CDR3 in amino acids: CASSVSGGYGYTF. In nucleotides, the CDR3 is TGCGCCAGCAGCGTGAGTGGAGGGTATGGCTACACCTTC.